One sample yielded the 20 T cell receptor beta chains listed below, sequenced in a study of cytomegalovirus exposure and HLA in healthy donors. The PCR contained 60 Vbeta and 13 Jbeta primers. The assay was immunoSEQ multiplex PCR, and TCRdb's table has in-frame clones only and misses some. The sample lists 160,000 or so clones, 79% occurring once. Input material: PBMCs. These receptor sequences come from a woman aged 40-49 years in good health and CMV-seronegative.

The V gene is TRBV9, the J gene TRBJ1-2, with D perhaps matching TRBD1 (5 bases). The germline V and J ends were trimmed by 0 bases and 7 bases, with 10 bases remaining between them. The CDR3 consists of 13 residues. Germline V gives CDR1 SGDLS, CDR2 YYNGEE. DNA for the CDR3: TGTGCCAGCAGCGTAGCCGGGGGTCGTGGCTACACCTTC. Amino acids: CASSVAGGRGYTF.

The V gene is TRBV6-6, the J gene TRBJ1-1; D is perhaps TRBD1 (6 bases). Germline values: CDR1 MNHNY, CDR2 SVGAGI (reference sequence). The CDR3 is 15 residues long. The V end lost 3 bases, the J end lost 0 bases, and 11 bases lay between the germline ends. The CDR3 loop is CASSYSGTLNTEAFF. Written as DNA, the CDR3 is TGTGCCAGCAGTTATTCAGGGACATTGAACACTGAAGCTTTCTTT.

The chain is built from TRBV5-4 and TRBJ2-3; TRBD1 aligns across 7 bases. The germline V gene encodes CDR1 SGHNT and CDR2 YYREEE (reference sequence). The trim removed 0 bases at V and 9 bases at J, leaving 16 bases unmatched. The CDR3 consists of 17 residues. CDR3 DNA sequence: TGTGCCAGCAGCTTGGCCGTACAGGGGACGGGGAAGAACACGCAGTATTTT. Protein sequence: CASSLAVQGTGKNTQYF.

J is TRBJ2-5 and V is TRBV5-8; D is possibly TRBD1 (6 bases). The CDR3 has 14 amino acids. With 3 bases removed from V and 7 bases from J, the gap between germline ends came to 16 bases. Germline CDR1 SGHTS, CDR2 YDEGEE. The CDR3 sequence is CASSYLTGSGTQYF. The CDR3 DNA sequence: TGTGCCAGCAGCTATCTAACAGGGAGTGGGACCCAGTACTTC.

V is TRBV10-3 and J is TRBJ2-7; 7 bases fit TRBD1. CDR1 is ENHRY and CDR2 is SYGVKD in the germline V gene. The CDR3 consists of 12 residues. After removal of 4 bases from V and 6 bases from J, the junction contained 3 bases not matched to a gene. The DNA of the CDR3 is TGTGCCATCAGTGGGACAGGAGGCGAGCAGTACTTC. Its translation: CAISGTGGEQYF.

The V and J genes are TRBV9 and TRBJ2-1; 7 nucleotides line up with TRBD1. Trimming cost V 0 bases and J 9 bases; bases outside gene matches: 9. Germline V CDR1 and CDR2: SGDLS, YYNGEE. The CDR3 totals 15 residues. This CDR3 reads CASSVAGGPSGEQFF. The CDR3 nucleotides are TGTGCCAGCAGCGTAGCAGGGGGACCCTCTGGTGAGCAGTTCTTC.

The CDR3 loop reads CASSLRVGSGNYGYTF. The DNA for the CDR3 is TGTGCCAGCAGTTTGCGGGTGGGGAGTGGTAACTATGGCTACACCTTC. This chain connects TRBV28 to TRBJ1-2; D remains unclear. The germline CDR1 and CDR2 sequences are MDHEN and SYDVKM. V lost 3 bases and J 1 base, leaving 15 bases between the germline ends. This CDR3 spans 16 amino acids.

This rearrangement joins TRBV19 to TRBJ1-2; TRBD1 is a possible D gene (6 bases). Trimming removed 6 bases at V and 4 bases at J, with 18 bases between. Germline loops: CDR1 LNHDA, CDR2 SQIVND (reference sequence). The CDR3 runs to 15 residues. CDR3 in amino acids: CASSARGMEVYGYTF. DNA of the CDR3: TGTGCCAGTAGCGCCAGGGGAATGGAGGTCTATGGCTACACCTTC.

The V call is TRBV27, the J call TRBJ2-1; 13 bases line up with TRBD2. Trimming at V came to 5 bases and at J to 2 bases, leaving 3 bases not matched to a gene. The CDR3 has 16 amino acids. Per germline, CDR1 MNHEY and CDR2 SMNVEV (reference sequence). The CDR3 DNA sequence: TGTGCCAGCAGTATCACTAGCGGGGGGGCCTACAATGAGCAGTTCTTC. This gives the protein CASSITSGGAYNEQFF.

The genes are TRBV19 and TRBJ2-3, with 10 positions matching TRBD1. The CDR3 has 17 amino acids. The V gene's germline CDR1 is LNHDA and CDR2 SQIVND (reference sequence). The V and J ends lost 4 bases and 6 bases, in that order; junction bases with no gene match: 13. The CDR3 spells CASSSGPGQGSLDTQYF. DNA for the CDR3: TGTGCCAGTAGTAGCGGACCGGGACAGGGGTCACTTGATACGCAGTATTTT. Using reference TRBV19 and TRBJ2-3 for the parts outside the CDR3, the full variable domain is DGGITQSPKYLFRKEGQNVTLSCEQNLNHDAMYWYRQDPGQGLRLIYYSQIVNDFQKGDIAEGYSVSREKKESFPLTVTSAQKNPTAFYLCASSSGPGQGSLDTQYFGPGTRLTVL.

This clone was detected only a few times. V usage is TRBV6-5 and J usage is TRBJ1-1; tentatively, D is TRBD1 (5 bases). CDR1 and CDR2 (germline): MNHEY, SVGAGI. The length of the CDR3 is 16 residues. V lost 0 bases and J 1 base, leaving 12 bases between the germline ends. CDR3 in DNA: TGTGCCAGCAGTTACTCGACGGGCGGGGGGAACACTGAAGCTTTCTTT. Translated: CASSYSTGGGNTEAFF.

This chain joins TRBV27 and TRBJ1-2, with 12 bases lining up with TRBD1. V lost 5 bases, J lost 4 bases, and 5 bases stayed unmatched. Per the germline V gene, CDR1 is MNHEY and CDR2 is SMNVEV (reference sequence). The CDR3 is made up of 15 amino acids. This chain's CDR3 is CASSPGTGGSYGYTF. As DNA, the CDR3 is TGTGCCAGCAGTCCCGGGACAGGGGGCTCCTATGGCTACACCTTC.

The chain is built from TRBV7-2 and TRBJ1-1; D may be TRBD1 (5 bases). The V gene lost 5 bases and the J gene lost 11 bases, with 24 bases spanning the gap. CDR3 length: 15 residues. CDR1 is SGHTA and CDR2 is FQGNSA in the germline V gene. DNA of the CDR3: TGTGCCAGCAGCCCGGGGGGGATTGGGAACAGAGGTGCTTTCTTT. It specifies CASSPGGIGNRGAFF.

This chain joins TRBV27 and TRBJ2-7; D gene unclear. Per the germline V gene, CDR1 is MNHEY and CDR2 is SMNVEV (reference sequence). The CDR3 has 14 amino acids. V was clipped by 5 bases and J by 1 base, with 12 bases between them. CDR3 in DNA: TGTGCCAGCAGTCTAGTCGGCAGTTCCTACGAGCAGTACTTC. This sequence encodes CASSLVGSSYEQYF.

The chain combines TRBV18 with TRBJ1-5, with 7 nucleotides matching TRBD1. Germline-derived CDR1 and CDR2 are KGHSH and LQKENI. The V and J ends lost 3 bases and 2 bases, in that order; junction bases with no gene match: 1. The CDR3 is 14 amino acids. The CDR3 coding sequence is TGTGCCAGCTCACCCGGGACAGGCAATCAGCCCCAGCATTTT. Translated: CASSPGTGNQPQHF.

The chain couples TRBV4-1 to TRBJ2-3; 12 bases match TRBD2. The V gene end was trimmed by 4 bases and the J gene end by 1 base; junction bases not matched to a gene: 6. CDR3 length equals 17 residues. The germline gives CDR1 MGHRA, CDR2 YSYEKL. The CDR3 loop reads CASSLRRLAGGTDTQYF. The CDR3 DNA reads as TGCGCCAGCAGCCTCCGCCGACTAGCGGGGGGCACAGATACGCAGTATTTT.

CDR3 DNA sequence: TGTGCCAGCAGCTTCCTTGGGGGGTACCAAGAGACCCAGTACTTC. As protein: CASSFLGGYQETQYF. This chain uses TRBV7-9 with TRBJ2-5; TRBD2 might be the D (6 bases). The V end lost 3 bases, the J end lost 0 bases, and 11 bases lay between the germline ends. The germline gives CDR1 SEHNR, CDR2 FQNEAQ (reference sequence). This CDR3 is 15 amino acids long.

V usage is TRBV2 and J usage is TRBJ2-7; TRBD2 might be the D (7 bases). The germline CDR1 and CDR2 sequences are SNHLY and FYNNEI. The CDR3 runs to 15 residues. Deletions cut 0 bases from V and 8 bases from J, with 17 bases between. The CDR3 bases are TGTGCCAGCAGTGAAGCGCAGGTCCTCGGGGGGCAGCAGTACTTC. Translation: CASSEAQVLGGQQYF.

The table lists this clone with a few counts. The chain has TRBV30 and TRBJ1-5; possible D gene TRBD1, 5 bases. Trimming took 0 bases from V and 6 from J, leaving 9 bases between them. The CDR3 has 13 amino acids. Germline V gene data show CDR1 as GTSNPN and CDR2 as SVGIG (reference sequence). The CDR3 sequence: CAWSVRGGQPQHF. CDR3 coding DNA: TGTGCCTGGAGTGTACGGGGGGGTCAGCCCCAGCATTTT.

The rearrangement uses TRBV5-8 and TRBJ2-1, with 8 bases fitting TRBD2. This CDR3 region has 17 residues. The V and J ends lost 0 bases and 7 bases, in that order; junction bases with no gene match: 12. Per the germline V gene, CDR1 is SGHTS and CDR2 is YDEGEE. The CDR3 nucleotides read TGTGCCAGCAGCTTGGAGGCTAGCGGGTTGGGTTGGAATGAGCAGTTCTTC. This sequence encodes CASSLEASGLGWNEQFF.